Below are 16 T cell receptor beta chains sequenced from a single sample in a study of beta chain features in type 1 diabetes. Investigators reverse transcribed all isolated RNA, so they sequenced expressed TCRB transcripts. This table comes from immunoSEQ multiplex PCR, and its TCRdb copy is limited to in-frame clones, with some not included. The table has some 400,000 clones, less than 15% seen once. The sample comprised naive CD4+ T cells from blood. These receptors originate from a woman aged 18-30 years in good health.

This clone was observed a few times. The V call is TRBV5-1, the J call TRBJ1-1; D remains unclear. Germline values: CDR1 SGHRS, CDR2 YFSETQ. Trimming took off 4 bases at V and 2 bases at J, with 15 bases between the two ends. The CDR3 is 15 residues long. The CDR3 loop reads CASSVGNAPNTEAFF. CDR3 nucleotide sequence: TGCGCCAGCAGCGTGGGTAACGCGCCTAACACTGAAGCTTTCTTT.

The chain combines TRBV19 with TRBJ2-1, with a weak D call TRBD2 (5 bases). Germline V gene lookup returns CDR1 LNHDA and CDR2 SQIVND (reference sequence). CDR3 size: 14 residues. The V end was cut by 4 bases, the J end by 8 bases, with 15 bases between. The CDR3 region has the DNA TGTGCCAGTAGTACCCAGAGGGAGTTCCATGAGCAGTTCTTC. The encoded protein is CASSTQREFHEQFF.

The chain has TRBV29-1 and TRBJ2-1, with D unresolved. The V gene's germline CDR1 is SQVTM and CDR2 ANQGSEA. The CDR3 has 12 residues. Trimming stripped 3 bases from V and 6 bases from J, with 9 bases between. The CDR3 DNA reads TGCAGCGTTGATTCTCCTCTCAATGAGCAGTTCTTC. This gives the protein CSVDSPLNEQFF.

The chain has TRBV28 and TRBJ2-1; 12 bases line up with TRBD2. The CDR3 contains 16 residues. CDR1 MDHEN and CDR2 SYDVKM come from the germline V gene. The V gene end was trimmed by 6 bases and the J gene end by 2 bases; junction bases not matched to a gene: 5. The CDR3 nucleotides are TGTGCCAGCAGCGAGACTAGCGGGAGTGCCTACAATGAGCAGTTCTTC. It specifies CASSETSGSAYNEQFF.

This clone was found a few times. V and J are TRBV18 and TRBJ2-3; 8 nucleotides agree with TRBD2. This CDR3 is 16 amino acids long. V was clipped by 0 bases and J by 5 bases; unmatched bases: 7. CDR1 KGHSH and CDR2 LQKENI come from the germline V gene. The chain's CDR3 is CASSPPAGGGGDTQYF. In nucleotides, the CDR3 is TGTGCCAGCTCACCACCGGCGGGAGGAGGCGGAGATACGCAGTATTTT.

This chain links TRBV30 with TRBJ2-6; 7 bases are shared with TRBD2. CDR1 and CDR2 from the germline V gene are GTSNPN and SVGIG (reference sequence). V dropped 7 bases and J dropped 0; count of bases not matched to a gene: 21. The CDR3 runs to 20 residues. The CDR3 DNA reads as TGTGCCTCCCGGCACCTAATGAGGGAGGGCCCTTTCTCTGGGGCCAACGTCCTGACTTTC. Protein: CASRHLMREGPFSGANVLTF.

The sample holds a few counts of this clone. This chain joins TRBV15 and TRBJ2-7, with D perhaps matching TRBD1 (5 bases). The length of the CDR3 is 14 residues. V dropped 3 bases and J dropped 4 bases, with 13 bases sitting between them. Germline V lookup: CDR1 LNHNV, CDR2 YYDKDF (reference sequence). The CDR3 is CATSRKIQGYEQYF. The CDR3 DNA reads as TGTGCCACCAGCAGGAAAATTCAGGGTTACGAGCAGTACTTC.

The chain combines TRBV5-1 with TRBJ2-7, with 7 bases matching TRBD2. In germline, CDR1 is SGHRS, CDR2 YFSETQ. The CDR3 runs to 15 residues. Trimming cost V 4 bases and J 3 bases; bases outside gene matches: 10. CDR3 DNA: TGCGCCAGCAGCGCTCCCGGGACTACTCACTACGAGCAGTACTTC. Translating gives CASSAPGTTHYEQYF.

This clone has just a few counts. The genes are TRBV27 and TRBJ2-4, with D tentatively TRBD1 (5 bases). The CDR3 has 14 amino acids. Germline V gene lookup returns CDR1 MNHEY and CDR2 SMNVEV (reference sequence). V was pared by 6 bases and J by 2 bases, with 11 bases between. The CDR3 is CASRPVGPKNIQYF. CDR3 nucleotide sequence: TGTGCCAGCAGGCCCGTGGGGCCCAAAAACATTCAGTACTTC.

V and J are TRBV25-1 and TRBJ2-6, with a possible D match to TRBD1 (5 bases). The CDR3 runs 17 residues. Germline loops: CDR1 MGHDK, CDR2 SYGVNS. V was shortened by 3 bases and J by 0 bases, with 12 bases between the two germline ends. The CDR3 DNA is TGTGCCAGCAGTGATAGGGGCAGGGTCTCTGGGGCCAACGTCCTGACTTTC. Residues: CASSDRGRVSGANVLTF.

CDR3: CASSYRSGTSGRNRDEQFF. CDR3 nucleotides: TGTGCCAGCAGTTACAGATCTGGGACTAGCGGGAGGAATAGGGATGAGCAGTTCTTC. The chain uses TRBV27 and TRBJ2-1; TRBD2 matches 15 bases. V lost 4 bases to trimming and J lost 8 bases; unmatched junction nucleotides: 15. CDR1 is MNHEY and CDR2 is SMNVEV in the germline V gene (reference sequence). This CDR3 contains 19 residues.

This chain joins TRBV29-1 and TRBJ2-7, with a tentative D call TRBD2 (6 bases). The length of the CDR3 is 15 residues. The V gene's germline CDR1 is SQVTM and CDR2 ANQGSEA. The ends were cut back, 2 bases at V and 0 bases at J, with 14 bases in the middle. The DNA of the CDR3 is TGCAGCGTTGAAAGGCTTCCTAGCGACTCCTACGAGCAGTACTTC. Its protein product is CSVERLPSDSYEQYF.

This clone was picked up a small number of times. The chain joins TRBV19 to TRBJ1-1; D gene uncertain. The CDR3 runs to 13 residues. In germline, CDR1 is LNHDA, CDR2 SQIVND (reference sequence). The ends were cut back, 5 bases at V and 0 bases at J, with 7 bases in the middle. The CDR3 loop is CASSLTLNTEAFF. CDR3 nucleotides: TGTGCCAGTAGTCTCACTTTGAACACTGAAGCTTTCTTT.

The chain couples TRBV6-4 to TRBJ2-2; 7 positions match TRBD1. This CDR3 has 16 amino acids. J was trimmed by 2 bases and V by 4 bases; bases with no gene match: 7. Germline CDR1 MRHNA, CDR2 SNTAGT. The CDR3 is CASSAGTAVNTGELFF. In DNA, the CDR3 is TGTGCCAGCAGTGCAGGGACAGCGGTTAACACCGGGGAGCTGTTTTTT.

This clone was recorded a few times. V usage is TRBV23-1 and J usage is TRBJ1-2; 9 nucleotides line up with TRBD1. TRBV23-1 is known as an ORF, though its function is uncertain. The CDR3 contains 15 residues. Trimming removed 6 bases from V and 4 bases from J; junction bases left unmatched: 9. The CDR3 coding sequence is TGCGCCAGCAGCAGCGGACAGGGGAGTTCCTATGGCTACACCTTC. Protein product: CASSSGQGSSYGYTF.

This chain links TRBV5-4 with TRBJ2-3, with 14 bases that match TRBD2. V shed 4 bases, J shed 8 bases, and the junction held 15 bases outside the gene matches. The CDR3 runs 18 residues. Per the germline V gene, CDR1 is SGHNT and CDR2 is YYREEE (reference sequence). DNA of the CDR3: TGTGCCAGCAGCCCAGTAGGAACCCCGGGACTAGCGGGAGTTACGCAGTATTTT. Encoded protein: CASSPVGTPGLAGVTQYF.